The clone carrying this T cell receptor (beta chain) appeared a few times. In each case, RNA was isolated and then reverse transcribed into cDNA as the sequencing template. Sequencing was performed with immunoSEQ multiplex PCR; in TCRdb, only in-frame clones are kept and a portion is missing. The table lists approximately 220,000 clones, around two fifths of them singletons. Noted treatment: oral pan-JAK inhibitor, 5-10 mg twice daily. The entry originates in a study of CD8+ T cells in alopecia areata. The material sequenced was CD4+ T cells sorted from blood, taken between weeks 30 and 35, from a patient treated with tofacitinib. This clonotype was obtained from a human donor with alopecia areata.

This CDR3 is CASSGLAGGPDTQYF. The DNA of the CDR3 is TGTGCCAGCAGTGGGCTAGCGGGAGGACCAGATACGCAGTATTTT. This chain joins TRBV6-1 and TRBJ2-3, with 11 bases matching TRBD2. CDR3 size: 15 residues. CDR1 is MNHNS and CDR2 is SASEGT in the germline V gene. V dropped 4 bases and J dropped 4; count of bases not matched to a gene: 4.